Sequencing of this TCR beta chain was carried out in a study of blood T cell repertoires in COVID-19. Study background: Samples taken during acute and convalescent COVID-19 were collected in the United States, Italy and Spain. Sample material is recorded as cDNA or gDNA derived from T cells, B-cell-depleted T cells, or PBMCs.

As originally analysed: Amplified reference gene primers provided the basis for estimating nucleated cell counts. Repertoires were generated with immunoSEQ multiplex PCR, while TCRdb's copy carries only in-frame clones and drops some. V and J calls and clone size are as listed in that table; D and trimming were resolved from the DNA. The sample has 130,000 to 150,000 clones, around nine tenths seen once; the top ten hold 3.5% to 4.5%. CDR1 is LGHNA, CDR2 YSLEER, per germline. The CDR3 length is 15 residues. V was shortened by 0 bases and J by 6 bases, with 11 bases between the two germline ends. The specimen was peripheral blood. The V and J genes are TRBV4-3 and TRBJ2-2; D not resolved. The clonotype was recovered from a woman aged 40 to 50 with acute or convalescent COVID-19. The CDR3 coding sequence is TGCGCCAGCAGCCAAGATGGGCGCGTGGCCGGGGAGCTGTTTTTT. This sequence encodes CASSQDGRVAGELFF.